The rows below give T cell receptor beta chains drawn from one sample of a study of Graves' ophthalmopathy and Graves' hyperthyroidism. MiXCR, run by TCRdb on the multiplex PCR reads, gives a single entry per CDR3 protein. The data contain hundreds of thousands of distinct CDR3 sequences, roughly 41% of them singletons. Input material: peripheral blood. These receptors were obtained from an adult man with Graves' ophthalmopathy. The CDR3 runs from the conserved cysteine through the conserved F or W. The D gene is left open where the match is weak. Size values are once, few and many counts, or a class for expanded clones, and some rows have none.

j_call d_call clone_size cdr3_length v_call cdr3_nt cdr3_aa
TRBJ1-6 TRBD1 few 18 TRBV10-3 TGTGCCAGCAGCAAAACCGGGACAGGGAGATCCTATAATTCACCCCTCCACTTT CASSKTGTGRSYNSPLHF
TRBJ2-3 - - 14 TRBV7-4 TGTGCCAGCAGCCCGAGCGATCTTTTGGATGCGCAGTATTTT CASSPSDLLDAQYF
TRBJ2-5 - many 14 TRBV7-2 TGTGCCAGCAGCTTAGCGGGGACGGAGGAGACCCAGTACTTC CASSLAGTEETQYF
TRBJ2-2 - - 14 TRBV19 TGTGCCAGTAGTATAAACACTAACACCGGGGAGCTGTTTTTT CASSINTNTGELFF
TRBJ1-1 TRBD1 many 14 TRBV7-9 TGTGCCAGCAGCTTAGGGGGGGACAGCCCTGAAGCTTTCTTT CASSLGGDSPEAFF
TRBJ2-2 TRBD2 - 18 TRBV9 TGTGCCAGCAGCGACCACTTTAGCGGGAGGGCCGGGGCCGGGGAGCTGTTTTTT CASSDHFSGRAGAGELFF
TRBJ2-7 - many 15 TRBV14 TGTGCCAGCAGCCCAAATGGATACAGCTCCTACGAGCAGTACTTC CASSPNGYSSYEQYF
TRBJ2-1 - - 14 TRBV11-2 TGTGCCAGCAGTGAGTCCCCCACCCGCAATGAGCAGTTCTTC CASSESPTRNEQFF
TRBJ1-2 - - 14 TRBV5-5 TGTGCCAGCAGCTTACACAGGGTTTCATATGGCTACACCTTC CASSLHRVSYGYTF
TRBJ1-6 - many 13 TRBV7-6 TGTGCCAGCAGCCCGGACCGAAGATCACCCCTCCACTTT CASSPDRRSPLHF
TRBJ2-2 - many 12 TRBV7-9 TGTGCCAGCAGCTTTACTCACGGGGAGCTGTTTTTT CASSFTHGELFF
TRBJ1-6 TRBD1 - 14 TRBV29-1 TGCAGCGTCGCAGCCCGGGACAGGGATTCACCCCTCCACTTT CSVAARDRDSPLHF
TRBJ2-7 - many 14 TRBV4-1 TGCGCCAGCAGCCAAGGGCTCCTCTCCTACGAGCAGTACTTC CASSQGLLSYEQYF
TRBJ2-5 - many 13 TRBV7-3 TGTGCCAGCAGCTTAAGACTACAAGAGACCCAGTACTTC CASSLRLQETQYF
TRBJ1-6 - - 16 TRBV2 TGTGCCAGCAAACCCAGACAGTCTCATTATAATTCACCCCTCCACTTT CASKPRQSHYNSPLHF
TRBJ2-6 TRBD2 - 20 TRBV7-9 TGTGCCAGCAGCTCCGGACTAGCGGGAAGATCGATCTCTGGGGCCAACGTCCTGACTTTC CASSSGLAGRSISGANVLTF
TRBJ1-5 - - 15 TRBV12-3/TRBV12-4 TGTGTCAGCAGTTTAGATTTGGGGGCCCCCCGACCCCAGCATTTT CVSSLDLGAPRPQHF
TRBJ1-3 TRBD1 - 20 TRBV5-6 TGTGCCAGCAGCTTCCGGACAGGGTTCGGGCCCCAAGGCTCTGGAAACACCATATATTTT CASSFRTGFGPQGSGNTIYF
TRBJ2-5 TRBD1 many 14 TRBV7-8 TGTGCCAGCAGCTTGTGGGACAGGGAAGAGACCCAGTACTTC CASSLWDREETQYF
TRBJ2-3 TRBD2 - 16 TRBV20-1 TGCAGTGCTAGGGGACTAGCGGAACCCAACACAGATACGCAGTATTTT CSARGLAEPNTDTQYF
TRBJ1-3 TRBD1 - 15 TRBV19 TGTGCCAGTAGTATAGGACAGGGGCCAGGAAACACCATATATTTT CASSIGQGPGNTIYF
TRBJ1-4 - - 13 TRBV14 TGTGCCAGCAGCGCCAGGGGTACTGGAAAACTGTTTTTT CASSARGTGKLFF
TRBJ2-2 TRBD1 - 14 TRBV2 TGTGCCAGCAAGGGACAGGCTATGTCCGGGGGGCTGTTTTTT CASKGQAMSGGLFF
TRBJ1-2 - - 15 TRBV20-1 TGCAGTGCTAGATCCCGGGCAGGGGTGGGGTACGGCTACACCTTC CSARSRAGVGYGYTF
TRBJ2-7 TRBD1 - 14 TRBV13 TGTGCCAGCTCACCGGACAGGGTCCGGGGCGAGCAGTACTTC CASSPDRVRGEQYF
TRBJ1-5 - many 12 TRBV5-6 TGTGCCAGCAGCTCCGGGGGGTTGCCCCAGCATTTT CASSSGGLPQHF
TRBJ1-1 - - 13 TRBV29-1 TGCAGCTTACCGTACAGACTGAACACTGAAGCTTTCTTT CSLPYRLNTEAFF
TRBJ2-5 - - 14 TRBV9 TGTGCCAGCAGCCCCCGGGACTTAGAGGAGACCCAGTACTTC CASSPRDLEETQYF
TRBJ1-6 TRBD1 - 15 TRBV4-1 TGCGCCAGCAGCCCCGACGGGACAGGGGAATCACCCCTCCACTTT CASSPDGTGESPLHF
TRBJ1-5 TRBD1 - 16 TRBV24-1 TGTGCCACCAGTGACCCAGGGACAGGGGGCGTTCAGCCCCAGCATTTT CATSDPGTGGVQPQHF
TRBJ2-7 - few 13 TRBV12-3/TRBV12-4 TGTGCCAGCAGCCGCACTAGACCTTACGAGCAGTACTTC CASSRTRPYEQYF
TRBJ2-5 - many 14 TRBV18 TGTGCCAGCTCGTCTTACGGGGACCAAGAGACCCAGTACTTC CASSSYGDQETQYF
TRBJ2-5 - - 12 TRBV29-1 TGCAGCGTAGGAGGCCAGCAAGAGACCCAGTACTTC CSVGGQQETQYF
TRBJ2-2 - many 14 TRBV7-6 TGTGCCAGCAGCCCGGGACTTTCCACCGGGGAGCTGTTTTTT CASSPGLSTGELFF
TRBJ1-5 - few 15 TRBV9 TGTGCCAGCAGCACCGGCGCCCTTTACAATCAGCCCCAGCATTTT CASSTGALYNQPQHF
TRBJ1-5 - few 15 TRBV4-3 TGCGCCAGCAGCCAAGATACCGATAGCAATCAGCCCCAGCATTTT CASSQDTDSNQPQHF
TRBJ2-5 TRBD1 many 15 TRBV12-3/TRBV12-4 TGTGCCAGCAGTGCACCGACAGGGGGATTAGAGACCCAGTACTTC CASSAPTGGLETQYF
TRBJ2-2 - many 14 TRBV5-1 TGCGCCAGCAGGGATACCCAAAGGACCGGGGAGCTGTTTTTT CASRDTQRTGELFF
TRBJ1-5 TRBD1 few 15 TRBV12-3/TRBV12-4 TGTGCCAGCAGCCACAGGACAGGACTTAATCAGCCCCAGCATTTT CASSHRTGLNQPQHF
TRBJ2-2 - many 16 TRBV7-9 TGTGCCAGCAGCGCATCACAGGGAATGAACACCGGGGAGCTGTTTTTT CASSASQGMNTGELFF
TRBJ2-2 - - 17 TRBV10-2 TGCGCCAGCAGTTCCTCAGTTGGGGCGGGGTCAGCCGGGGAGCTGTTTTTT CASSSSVGAGSAGELFF
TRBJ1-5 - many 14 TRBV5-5 TGTGCCAGCAGCGCACGGACAGTGAATCAGCCCCAGCATTTT CASSARTVNQPQHF
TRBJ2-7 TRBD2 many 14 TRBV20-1 TGCAGTGCTAGAGATAGCGGGGGGGTACACGAGCAGTACTTC CSARDSGGVHEQYF
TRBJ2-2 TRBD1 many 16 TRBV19 TGTGCCAGTAGTAACAGGGGGCGGGTGAACACCGGGGAGCTGTTTTTT CASSNRGRVNTGELFF
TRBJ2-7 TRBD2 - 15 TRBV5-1 TGCGCCAGCCGGCTCACTAGCGGGGGGCCTTACGAGCAGTACTTC CASRLTSGGPYEQYF
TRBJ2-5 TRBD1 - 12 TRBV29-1 TGCAGCGTCCTGGGACAGGGAGAGACCCAGTACTTC CSVLGQGETQYF
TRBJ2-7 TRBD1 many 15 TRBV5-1 TGCGCCAGCAGCTTGGACGGGCAGGGGGTCGGAGAGCAGTACTTC CASSLDGQGVGEQYF
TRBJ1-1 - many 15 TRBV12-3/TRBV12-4 TGTGCCAGCCCTCGCCCCGGGGAGGGGAACACTGAAGCTTTCTTT CASPRPGEGNTEAFF
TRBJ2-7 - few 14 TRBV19 TGTGCCAGTAGTTCACGGCCCTCGTCCTACGAGCAGTACTTC CASSSRPSSYEQYF
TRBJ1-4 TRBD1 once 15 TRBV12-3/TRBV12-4 TGTGCCAGCTCACCACAGGGGGCGCCTAATGAAAAACTGTTTTTT CASSPQGAPNEKLFF
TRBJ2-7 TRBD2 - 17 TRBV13 TGTGCCAGCAGCTCCTATAGCGGGAGAGGGTGGGCCTACGAGCAGTACTTC CASSSYSGRGWAYEQYF
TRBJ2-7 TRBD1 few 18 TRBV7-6 TGCGCCAGCAGCTTGGGGGGACAGGCCCTAGGAGTAAGAGACGAGCAGTACTTC CASSLGGQALGVRDEQYF
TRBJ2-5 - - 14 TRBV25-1 TGTGCCAGCAGTGATCGGGCAGACCAAGAGACCCAGTACTTC CASSDRADQETQYF